The 8 T cell receptor beta chains listed next were all sequenced from one sample in a study of blood T cell repertoires in COVID-19. The repertoire was sequenced with immunoSEQ multiplex PCR; TCRdb's copy has only in-frame clones and lacks some. In the table there are under 300,000 clones, 80% to 90% of which are singletons. The sample consisted of peripheral blood. These receptors were taken from a woman aged 70-85 years with acute or convalescent COVID-19.

The chain combines TRBV7-3 with TRBJ2-6; the D gene is possibly TRBD2 (6 bases). The CDR3 covers 14 residues. The germline gives CDR1 SGHTA, CDR2 FQGTGA. V was shortened by 1 base and J by 12 bases, with 13 bases between the two germline ends. Written as DNA, the CDR3 is TGTGCCAGCAGCTTAAGAGGCCAGGAGGGCGTCCTGACTTTC. Its protein is CASSLRGQEGVLTF.

V gene TRBV5-1 combines with J gene TRBJ1-3; 8 bases match TRBD1. Germline assignment: CDR1 SGHRS and CDR2 YFSETQ. The J segment lost 2 bases and the V segment lost 1 base, leaving 11 bases of the junction unmatched. The CDR3 has 18 amino acids. The CDR3 protein is CASSLFIQGAGTGNTIYF. As DNA, the CDR3 is TGCGCCAGCAGCTTGTTTATTCAGGGGGCTGGAACTGGAAACACCATATATTTT.

The V call is TRBV2, the J call TRBJ1-2, with D tentatively TRBD1 (5 bases). Deletions cut 5 bases from V and 4 bases from J, with 20 bases between. This CDR3 has 16 residues. Germline CDR1 SNHLY, CDR2 FYNNEI. For the CDR3, the DNA is TGTGCCAGCAGTCATCATAGGAGGGGAAGGGGCTATGGCTACACCTTC. It specifies CASSHHRRGRGYGYTF.

The chain is built from TRBV11-2 and TRBJ2-3, with 8 bases lining up with TRBD2. V lost 5 bases to trimming and J lost 0 bases; unmatched junction nucleotides: 7. Germline V gives CDR1 SGHAT, CDR2 FQNNGV. This CDR3 is 16 amino acids long. The CDR3: CASSPLVAGSTDTQYF. CDR3 nucleotide sequence: TGTGCCAGCAGCCCTTTGGTAGCGGGGAGCACAGATACGCAGTATTTT.

This clone was detected a few times. This rearrangement joins TRBV5-1 to TRBJ1-2; D is possibly TRBD1 (5 bases). CDR3 length equals 13 residues. V shed 4 bases and J shed 9 bases, with 16 bases lying between them. Per the germline V gene, CDR1 is SGHRS and CDR2 is YFSETQ. CDR3 protein: CASSLRDGGSYTF. Here the CDR3 DNA reads TGCGCCAGCAGCCTCCGGGACGGAGGGAGCTACACCTTC.

V is TRBV7-9 and J is TRBJ1-1; tentative D call: TRBD1 (6 bases). Germline CDR1 reads SEHNR; CDR2 reads FQNEAQ (reference sequence). The CDR3 runs 14 residues. V shed 4 bases and J shed 1 base, with 10 bases lying between them. CDR3 in DNA: TGTGCCAGCAGCTCCCGAGGGGGGAACACTGAAGCTTTCTTT. This codes for CASSSRGGNTEAFF.

V and J are TRBV11-2 and TRBJ2-2, with a tentative D call TRBD1 (6 bases). The germline CDR1 and CDR2 sequences are SGHAT and FQNNGV. The CDR3 is 13 residues long. Trimming removed 7 bases from V and 4 bases from J, with 10 bases in between. DNA of the CDR3: TGTGCCAGCACTAGGGGGACCACCGGGGAGCTGTTTTTT. Encoded protein: CASTRGTTGELFF.

The CDR3 protein is CASRLAGPGAQYF. The CDR3 DNA is TGTGCCAGCAGGCTAGCGGGACCGGGGGCCCAGTACTTC. The chain uses TRBV11-2 and TRBJ2-5; TRBD2 aligns across 9 bases. V trimming: 6 bases; J trimming: 9 bases; junction bases outside the gene matches: 8. CDR1 and CDR2 (germline): SGHAT, FQNNGV. The CDR3 covers 13 residues.